These 18 T cell receptor beta chains originate from one sample sequenced in a study of radiotherapy plus CTLA-4 blockade in lung cancer. TCRdb keeps only in-frame clones here, not all; method: immunoSEQ multiplex PCR. Of 80,000 or so clones in the sample, about 79% were seen once. Sequenced material: peripheral blood, taken from a patient treated with radiotherapy plus ipilimumab. All receptors derive from a human donor with non-small cell lung cancer who had a partial response to radiotherapy plus ipilimumab. Some clones in this sample may be carry-over from other donors' samples.

The chain employs TRBV7-2 and TRBJ2-7, with TRBD2 as a possible D gene (5 bases). The germline V gene encodes CDR1 SGHTA and CDR2 FQGNSA. The CDR3 runs 14 residues. V was pared by 5 bases and J by 7 bases, with 18 bases between. CDR3 bases: TGTGCCAGCAGCCCCCTTCCCCCTACTAGTGAGCAGTACTTC. Protein product: CASSPLPPTSEQYF.

V gene TRBV2 combines with J gene TRBJ2-7; 7 positions match TRBD2. The CDR3 spans 13 residues. Germline values: CDR1 SNHLY, CDR2 FYNNEI. V gave up 8 bases and J gave up 3 bases; unmatched junction bases: 7. CDR3 DNA: TGTGCCAGCGGACCTAGCGGTCGCTACGAGCAGTACTTC. It specifies CASGPSGRYEQYF.

This clone was seen a handful of times. The chain carries TRBV19 and TRBJ2-5, with TRBD2 matching 12 bases. The CDR3 is 15 amino acids. After removal of 5 bases from V and 3 bases from J, the junction contained 4 bases not matched to a gene. The germline gives CDR1 LNHDA, CDR2 SQIVND (reference sequence). The CDR3 here is CASSGRTSGKETQYF. For the CDR3, the DNA is TGTGCCAGTAGTGGAAGGACTAGCGGGAAAGAGACCCAGTACTTC.

The chain has TRBV2 and TRBJ1-1; 10 bases fit TRBD1. CDR1 and CDR2 from the germline V gene are SNHLY and FYNNEI. The V segment lost 6 bases and the J segment 7 bases; nucleotides outside the gene matches: 17. This CDR3 has 17 amino acids. The CDR3: CASSETGGHLAGREAFF. Here the CDR3 DNA reads TGTGCCAGCAGCGAGACAGGGGGCCATCTGGCTGGACGTGAAGCTTTCTTT.

This rearrangement joins TRBV5-4 to TRBJ2-7, with 8 bases fitting TRBD2. The V gene's germline CDR1 is SGHNT and CDR2 YYREEE (reference sequence). There are 14 residues in the CDR3. V gave up 4 bases and J gave up 5 bases; unmatched junction bases: 8. The CDR3 is CASSPEAGENEQYF. CDR3 sequence (DNA): TGTGCCAGCAGCCCGGAAGCGGGGGAGAACGAGCAGTACTTC.

This clone was recorded a few times. The rearrangement joins TRBV2 to TRBJ2-3; 12 bases agree with TRBD2. The CDR3 sequence is 15 residues long. V shed 5 bases, J shed 6 bases, and the junction held 6 bases outside the gene matches. Germline V lookup: CDR1 SNHLY, CDR2 FYNNEI. The DNA for the CDR3 is TGTGCCAGCAGTTTACTAGCGGGGGGAGGGGATACGCAGTATTTT. It yields the protein CASSLLAGGGDTQYF.

The genes are TRBV20-1 and TRBJ2-7; 7 nucleotides match TRBD1. The germline gives CDR1 DFQATT, CDR2 SNEGSKA (reference sequence). The V segment lost 6 bases and the J segment 3 bases; nucleotides outside the gene matches: 2. The CDR3 length is 11 residues. This CDR3 reads CSAGDSYEQYF. The CDR3 coding sequence is TGCAGTGCCGGGGACAGCTACGAGCAGTACTTC.

This clone appeared a single time. The V call is TRBV5-1, the J call TRBJ2-5; tentatively, D is TRBD1 (6 bases). The CDR3 contains 12 residues. V was shortened by 7 bases and J by 7 bases, with 14 bases between the two germline ends. Per germline, CDR1 SGHRS and CDR2 YFSETQ. The CDR3: CASRREQGTQYF. The DNA for the CDR3 is TGCGCCAGCCGACGGGAACAGGGGACCCAGTACTTC.

The gene calls are TRBV18 and TRBJ1-6, with D unclear. CDR1 KGHSH and CDR2 LQKENI come from the germline V gene. Trimming left V 5 bases short and J 8 bases short, with 13 bases between. The CDR3 loop spans 14 amino acids. CDR3: CASSVQSGDSPLHF. The CDR3 region has the DNA TGTGCCAGCTCAGTGCAGTCGGGAGATTCACCCCTCCACTTT.

Only one count was recorded for this clone. The chain couples TRBV14 to TRBJ2-7; D ambiguous. The CDR3 loop spans 16 amino acids. CDR1 and CDR2 (germline): SGHDN, FVKESK. Trimming took 4 bases from V and 3 from J, leaving 19 bases between them. Here the CDR3 reads CASSPVRVPLRYEQYF. The CDR3 coding sequence is TGTGCCAGCAGCCCAGTACGGGTTCCGCTACGCTACGAGCAGTACTTC.

This chain connects TRBV5-8 to TRBJ1-1, with D tentatively TRBD1 (5 bases). Germline V gene sequence: CDR1 SGHTS, CDR2 YDEGEE. Trimming removed 1 base at V and 3 bases at J, with 7 bases between. The CDR3 contains 13 residues. The CDR3 coding sequence is TGTGCCAGCAGCTTGCGCAGGGACACTGAAGCTTTCTTT. This translates into CASSLRRDTEAFF. The full variable domain, with the rest looked up from reference TRBV5-8 and TRBJ1-1, is EAGVTQSPTHLIKTRGQQATLRCSPISGHTSVYWYQQALGLGLQFLLWYDEGEERNRGNFPPRFSGRQFPNYSSELNVNALELEDSALYLCASSLRRDTEAFFGQGTRLTVV.

The V call is TRBV28, the J call TRBJ2-3; D possibly corresponds to TRBD2 (6 bases). CDR3 size: 13 residues. Germline CDR1 reads MDHEN; CDR2 reads SYDVKM. V was pared by 8 bases and J by 0 bases, with 9 bases between. The DNA of the CDR3 is TGTGCCAGCGGGGGACTTAGCACAGATACGCAGTATTTT. It encodes CASGGLSTDTQYF.

This chain uses TRBV27 with TRBJ2-2, with D possibly being TRBD1 (6 bases). The CDR3 has 15 amino acids. Trimming removed 6 bases at V and 1 base at J, with 12 bases between. Germline CDR1 MNHEY, CDR2 SMNVEV (reference sequence). The CDR3: CASRSYRVNTGELFF. DNA of the CDR3: TGTGCCAGCAGATCCTACAGGGTGAACACCGGGGAGCTGTTTTTT.

The chain carries TRBV5-1 and TRBJ2-7; 8 bases match TRBD2. This CDR3 region has 14 residues. Germline loops: CDR1 SGHRS, CDR2 YFSETQ. Unmatched junction bases numbered 7, after V lost 5 bases and J lost 3 bases. CDR3 protein: CASRRRGEVYEQYF. CDR3 in DNA: TGCGCCAGCAGGAGGCGGGGGGAGGTCTACGAGCAGTACTTC.

This clone has more than one count but fewer than ten. This rearrangement joins TRBV29-1 to TRBJ2-1; TRBD2 agrees at 10 bases. The CDR3 contains 14 residues. The V segment lost 5 bases and the J segment 5 bases; nucleotides outside the gene matches: 6. Per the germline V gene, CDR1 is SQVTM and CDR2 is ANQGSEA. The CDR3: CSVRKRGGNNEQFF. The CDR3 DNA follows: TGCAGCGTTCGAAAGCGGGGGGGCAACAATGAGCAGTTCTTC.

This rearrangement joins TRBV28 to TRBJ2-5; maybe TRBD2 (5 bases). The CDR3 covers 13 residues. V was clipped by 6 bases and J by 5 bases, with 13 bases between them. Germline lookup yields CDR1 MDHEN and CDR2 SYDVKM. The CDR3, as DNA: TGTGCCAGCAGACCCCCGGGATTTGAGACCCAGTACTTC. Protein product: CASRPPGFETQYF.

The chain recombines TRBV7-2 with TRBJ1-5; 7 nucleotides agree with TRBD1. After removal of 5 bases from V and 0 bases from J, the junction contained 4 bases not matched to a gene. CDR3 length: 15 residues. CDR1 is SGHTA, CDR2 FQGNSA, per germline. This CDR3 is CASSVTGTSNQPQHF. CDR3 coding DNA: TGTGCCAGCAGCGTGACAGGGACTAGCAATCAGCCCCAGCATTTT. The variable domain in full, completed from reference TRBV7-2 and TRBJ1-5, reads GAGVSQSPSNKVTEKGKDVELRCDPISGHTALYWYRQSLGQGLEFLIYFQGNSAPDKSGLPSDRFSAERTGGSVSTLTIQRTQQEDSAVYLCASSVTGTSNQPQHFGDGTRLSIL.

This clone was seen only a few times. The gene calls are TRBV13 and TRBJ1-1; D remains ambiguous. V was pared by 5 bases and J by 11 bases, with 18 bases between. This CDR3 is 13 amino acids long. Germline loops: CDR1 PRHDT, CDR2 FYEKMQ (reference sequence). The CDR3 sequence: CASSQEPEGGAFF. Written as DNA, the CDR3 is TGTGCCAGCAGCCAGGAACCCGAGGGTGGGGCTTTCTTT.